The 21 T cell receptor beta chains reported below all come from one sample, sequenced in a study of blood T cell repertoires in COVID-19. Sequenced by immunoSEQ multiplex PCR; TCRdb stores in-frame clones only, minus some. The sample shows 300,000 to 400,000 clones, about 88% of them seen only once. The specimen was peripheral blood. The receptors come from a woman in her sixties or seventies with COVID-19, enrolled during active disease.

J is TRBJ2-7 and V is TRBV3-1 (or the pseudogene TRBV3-2), with 8 bases aligning to TRBD1. This CDR3 contains 14 residues. Germline CDR1 reads LGHDT; CDR2 reads YNNKEL (reference sequence). After removal of 1 base from V and 3 bases from J, the junction contained 2 bases not matched to a gene. The CDR3 loop reads CASSQGTGNYEQYF. In DNA form, the CDR3 reads TGTGCCAGCAGCCAAGGGACAGGGAACTACGAGCAGTACTTC.

The chain employs TRBV6-6 and TRBJ1-2; weak D call: TRBD1 (5 bases). This CDR3 is 14 amino acids long. CDR1 is MNHNY and CDR2 is SVGAGI in the germline V gene (reference sequence). Trimming removed 0 bases from V and 3 bases from J, with 8 bases in between. CDR3 loop: CASSYSLGDYGYTF. The DNA of the CDR3 is TGTGCCAGCAGTTACTCCCTAGGGGACTATGGCTACACCTTC.

The chain has TRBV6-5 and TRBJ1-5, with D possibly matching TRBD1 (6 bases). V lost 8 bases, J lost 4 bases, and 15 bases lay in between. The CDR3 has 14 residues. Germline values: CDR1 MNHEY, CDR2 SVGAGI. The CDR3 sequence is CASYSGAGNQPQHF. For the CDR3, the DNA is TGTGCCAGCTATTCAGGGGCCGGGAATCAGCCCCAGCATTTT.

V is TRBV11-2 and J is TRBJ2-5; 8 nucleotides agree with TRBD2. The germline CDR1 and CDR2 sequences are SGHAT and FQNNGV. The V segment lost 5 bases and the J segment 5 bases; nucleotides outside the gene matches: 7. The CDR3 length is 14 residues. For the CDR3, the DNA is TGTGCCAGCAGCCAGACGGGAGGGTTGGAGACCCAGTACTTC. It translates to CASSQTGGLETQYF. Variable domain in full (rest from reference TRBV11-2 and TRBJ2-5): EAGVAQSPRYKIIEKRQSVAFWCNPISGHATLYWYQQILGQGPKLLIQFQNNGVVDDSQLPKDRFSAERLKGVDSTLKIQPAKLEDSAVYLCASSQTGGLETQYFGPGTRLLVL.

The CDR3, as DNA: TGTGCCAGCAGCACCCGGGGGGCCGGGACAGGGTTTTTGACCGGGGAGCTGTTTTTT. Translated, it gives CASSTRGAGTGFLTGELFF. This chain uses TRBV11-3 with TRBJ2-2; 9 bases are a match to TRBD1. With V trimmed by 5 bases and J by 5 bases, 18 bases remained unmatched. CDR1 and CDR2 from the germline V gene are SGHNT and YENEEA. The CDR3 spans 19 residues.

This chain uses TRBV5-4 with TRBJ1-2; 9 bases are a match to TRBD1. V lost 4 bases to trimming and J lost 4 bases; unmatched junction nucleotides: 8. Germline V gene lookup returns CDR1 SGHNT and CDR2 YYREEE (reference sequence). The CDR3 has 15 residues. Here the CDR3 reads CASSTGTGQIYGYTF. Written as DNA, the CDR3 is TGTGCCAGCAGCACGGGGACAGGGCAGATCTATGGCTACACCTTC. Based on the CDR3 plus reference TRBV5-4 and TRBJ1-2, the full variable domain is ETGVTQSPTHLIKTRGQQVTLRCSSQSGHNTVSWYQQALGQGPQFIFQYYREEENGRGNFPPRFSGLQFPNYSSELNVNALELDDSALYLCASSTGTGQIYGYTFGSGTRLTVV.

The chain is built from TRBV27 and TRBJ2-3, with 9 positions matching TRBD2. V shed 1 base and J 6 bases; nucleotides not matched to a gene: 8. The CDR3 covers 16 residues. Germline CDR1 reads MNHEY; CDR2 reads SMNVEV (reference sequence). In nucleotides, the CDR3 is TGTGCCAGCAGTTTATTAGGACTAGCGCAATTGGATACGCAGTATTTT. Its protein is CASSLLGLAQLDTQYF.

V is TRBV10-2 and J is TRBJ1-1; D is ambiguous. The CDR3 has 12 amino acids. Trimming stripped 10 bases from V and 1 base from J, with 10 bases between. The germline V gene encodes CDR1 WSHSY and CDR2 SAAADI. In DNA, the CDR3 is TGCGCCACCCGGTCAGGGAACACTGAAGCTTTCTTT. Protein: CATRSGNTEAFF.

The CDR3 nucleotides read TGTGCCAGCAGCCAAGTGCTAGCGGGGGGGTCCGGGGAGCTGTTTTTT. Translation: CASSQVLAGGSGELFF. V is TRBV3-1 (or the pseudogene TRBV3-2) and J is TRBJ2-2, with TRBD2 matching 12 bases. Germline CDR1 reads LGHDT; CDR2 reads YNNKEL (reference sequence). The CDR3 spans 16 residues. Trimming removed 1 base from V and 6 bases from J; junction bases left unmatched: 3.

The V and J genes are TRBV23-1 and TRBJ2-5; tentative D call: TRBD2 (5 bases). TRBV23-1 is an ORF for which the function is uncertain. V gave up 0 bases and J gave up 4 bases, with 12 bases separating them. The CDR3 has 15 residues. Here the CDR3 reads CASSQSGAVTETQYF. CDR3 coding DNA: TGCGCCAGCAGTCAATCGGGAGCTGTGACAGAGACCCAGTACTTC.

This chain connects TRBV29-1 to TRBJ2-2, with TRBD1 matching over 9 bases. With V trimmed by 6 bases and J by 3 bases, 5 bases remained unmatched. Germline CDR1 reads SQVTM; CDR2 reads ANQGSEA. This CDR3 region has 14 residues. The CDR3: CSVEQGADTGELFF. The CDR3 DNA is TGCAGCGTAGAACAGGGGGCCGACACCGGGGAGCTGTTTTTT.

This clone was observed a handful of times. The chain combines TRBV7-2 with TRBJ2-1; the match to TRBD1 covers 8 bases. V shed 1 base, J shed 6 bases, and the junction held 5 bases outside the gene matches. There are 15 residues in the CDR3. CDR1 and CDR2 from the germline V gene are SGHTA and FQGNSA. The CDR3 protein is CASSLGGQGFNEQFF. CDR3 DNA: TGTGCCAGCAGCTTAGGTGGACAGGGATTCAATGAGCAGTTCTTC. Using reference TRBV7-2 and TRBJ2-1 for the parts outside the CDR3, the full variable domain is GAGVSQSPSNKVTEKGKDVELRCDPISGHTALYWYRQSLGQGLEFLIYFQGNSAPDKSGLPSDRFSAERTGGSVSTLTIQRTQQEDSAVYLCASSLGGQGFNEQFFGPGTRLTVL.

J is TRBJ2-7 and V is TRBV4-2; TRBD2 matches 13 bases. Germline-derived CDR1 and CDR2 are LGHNA and YNFKEQ. CDR3 size: 17 residues. After removal of 4 bases from V and 0 bases from J, the junction contained 6 bases not matched to a gene. In DNA form, the CDR3 reads TGTGCCAGCAGCCTAAGACTAGCGGGGGGCATCTCCTACGAGCAGTACTTC. Residues: CASSLRLAGGISYEQYF.

The rearrangement links TRBV24-1 to TRBJ2-5; D gene unclear. CDR1 and CDR2 from the germline V gene are KGHDR and SFDVKD. V dropped 6 bases and J dropped 5 bases, with 6 bases sitting between them. The CDR3 spans 11 residues. Here the CDR3 reads CATSHRETQYF. CDR3 bases: TGTGCCACCAGTCATCGGGAGACCCAGTACTTC.

The chain carries TRBV19 and TRBJ1-5, with 7 bases that match TRBD1. CDR3 size: 13 residues. The trim removed 7 bases at V and 3 bases at J, leaving 3 bases unmatched. Germline CDR1 reads LNHDA; CDR2 reads SQIVND (reference sequence). CDR3 sequence: CASTDRANQPQHF. The CDR3 bases are TGTGCCAGTACCGACAGGGCCAATCAGCCCCAGCATTTT.

The V call is TRBV7-9, the J call TRBJ2-2; D may be TRBD2 (6 bases). Germline V gene data show CDR1 as SEHNR and CDR2 as FQNEAQ (reference sequence). V lost 7 bases and J lost 12, with 18 bases in between. The CDR3 has 13 amino acids. CDR3: CASIRAGTSQLFF. Here the CDR3 DNA reads TGTGCCAGCATCCGAGCGGGTACCAGCCAGCTGTTTTTT.

The chain uses TRBV6-6 and TRBJ2-2; 12 bases match TRBD2. The CDR3 totals 17 residues. J gave up 2 bases and V 5 bases, and 6 bases lay outside the gene matches. Germline CDR1 is MNHNY and CDR2 is SVGAGI (reference sequence). CDR3 bases: TGTGCCAGCAGTCTCCTGACTAGCGGGGGCAACACCGGGGAGCTGTTTTTT. This codes for CASSLLTSGGNTGELFF.

The V call is TRBV6-5, the J call TRBJ1-2; 8 bases agree with TRBD1. Trimming took 2 bases from V and 6 from J; bases not matched to a gene: 8. The CDR3 length is 15 residues. Germline CDR1 MNHEY, CDR2 SVGAGI. The CDR3 loop reads CASSYPGGGLDGYTF. In DNA form, the CDR3 reads TGTGCCAGCAGTTACCCAGGGGGCGGATTAGATGGCTACACCTTC.

The V gene is TRBV5-5, the J gene TRBJ2-1; perhaps TRBD2 as D (7 bases). The V end was cut by 4 bases, the J end by 0 bases, with 23 bases between. This CDR3 comprises 19 residues. CDR1 is SGHKS, CDR2 YYEKEE, per germline (reference sequence). The CDR3 nucleotides read TGTGCCAGCAGCCAGCCTCAGTGGGCGGGGGCCTACTCCTACAATGAGCAGTTCTTC. This codes for CASSQPQWAGAYSYNEQFF.

The chain combines TRBV19 with TRBJ1-2, with D tentatively TRBD1 (6 bases). V was cut by 1 base and J by 7 bases, with 19 bases left in between. The CDR3 runs to 16 residues. In germline, CDR1 is LNHDA, CDR2 SQIVND (reference sequence). CDR3: CASSIGAAGVFSGYTF. The CDR3 DNA reads as TGTGCCAGTAGTATAGGGGCGGCAGGGGTTTTTAGTGGCTACACCTTC.

This chain links TRBV2 with TRBJ2-7; 11 bases are a match to TRBD2. The V segment lost 6 bases and the J segment 3 bases; nucleotides outside the gene matches: 4. The CDR3 consists of 14 residues. Germline-derived CDR1 and CDR2 are SNHLY and FYNNEI. The CDR3 sequence is CASRVAGGLYEQYF. The CDR3, as DNA: TGTGCCAGCAGAGTAGCGGGGGGGCTCTACGAGCAGTACTTC.